This T cell receptor beta chain was identified during a study of naive and memory T cell subsets. This clonotype was counted a few times. The antigen is unknown. Ligated cDNA underwent four rounds of PCR with nested alpha and beta constant region primers and SP2. Reverse transcription of blood and skin TCR RNA was primed at alpha and beta constant regions. TCRdb recomputed calls from the 5' RACE reads with MiXCR, one row per CDR3 protein. The sample includes 55,000 to 70,000 distinct CDR3 sequences, roughly 6.7% seen only once; the top ten take 8.5% to 10%. The length of the CDR3 is 15 residues. Per germline, CDR1 MNHNY and CDR2 SVGAGI (reference sequence). V lost 4 bases, J lost 2 bases, and 14 bases lay in between. Study-wide findings and caveats: TCR transcript changes with activation or differentiation may affect this RNA method.

An oligonucleotide containing a UMI was ligated to the 3' end of TCR cDNA. Adult healthy volunteers gave 2.5 ml peripheral blood for whole-blood RNA. The rearrangement links TRBV6-6 to TRBJ1-1, with TRBD1 as a possible D gene (5 bases). This TCR derives from a male donor in good health. CDR3 in DNA: TGTGCCAGCAGTTCTCCCGGGACCGATAACACTGAAGCTTTCTTT. Amino acids: CASSSPGTDNTEAFF.